Sequencing of this T cell receptor beta chain was carried out in a study of response to subunit inactivated influenza vaccine. Germline V CDR1 and CDR2: SNHLY, FYNNEI. V was clipped by 8 bases and J by 3 bases, with 8 bases between them. There are 11 residues in the CDR3. This clonotype was observed a handful of times. TCRdb reprocessed the RT-PCR reads via MiXCR and lists one record per CDR3 protein. This repertoire shows approximately 500,000 distinct CDR3 sequences, around a quarter found once; its top ten account for roughly 2.8%. The data also belong to a second study, concerning T cells expressing NK-cell markers. That work adds: Production of TCR beta cDNA relied on 5'RACE template switching with UMIs. Among eight sequenced donors, seven carried HCMV seropositivity while one was seronegative. Anti-gamma-delta TCR antibody use in several experiments restricted sorting to alpha-beta TCR T cells.

This TCR was sampled from a man aged 45-65 years who received an inactivated influenza vaccine. Here the sequenced sample was CD4+ T cells sorted from PBMCs, taken approximately 12 days after vaccination. The chain is built from TRBV2 and TRBJ2-7; D remains ambiguous. The CDR3 nucleotides read TGTGCCAGCGTGGCGGACTACGAGCAGTACTTC. Its protein product is CASVADYEQYF.